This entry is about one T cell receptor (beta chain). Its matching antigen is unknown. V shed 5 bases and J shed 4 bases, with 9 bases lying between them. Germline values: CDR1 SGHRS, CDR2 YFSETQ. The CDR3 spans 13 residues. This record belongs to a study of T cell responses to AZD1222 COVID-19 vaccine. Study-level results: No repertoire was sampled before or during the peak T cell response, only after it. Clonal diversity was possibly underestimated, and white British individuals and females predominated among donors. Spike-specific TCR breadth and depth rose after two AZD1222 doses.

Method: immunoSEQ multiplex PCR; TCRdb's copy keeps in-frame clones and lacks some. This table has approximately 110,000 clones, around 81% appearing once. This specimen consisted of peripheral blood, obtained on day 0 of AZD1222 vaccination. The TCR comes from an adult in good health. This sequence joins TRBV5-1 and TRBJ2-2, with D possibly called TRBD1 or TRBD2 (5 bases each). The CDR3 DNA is TGCGCCAGCAGTGAGAGGGGCACCGGGGAGCTGTTTTTT. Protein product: CASSERGTGELFF.